This TCR beta chain was documented in a study of glioma-infiltrating T cells. CDR3 length equals 15 residues. Germline V gives CDR1 SNHLY, CDR2 FYNNEI. J gave up 3 bases and V 6 bases, and 6 bases lay outside the gene matches. Using RNA template, CDR3s of TCR alpha and beta were amplified with iRepertoire arm-PCR. TCRdb reprocessed the multiplex PCR reads via MiXCR and lists one record per CDR3 protein. The sample yields some 85,000 distinct CDR3 sequences, 20% to 25% seen once. This receptor was taken from a human donor with low-grade glioma or glioblastoma, undergoing nonglioma brain surgery, or in good health (not recorded which). V usage is TRBV2 and J usage is TRBJ2-3; 10 positions agree with TRBD2. Sequences were obtained from glioma tissue, nonneoplastic brain tissue, or PBMCs (not recorded which). CDR3 nucleotide sequence: TGTGCCAGCAGACCTAGCGGGGGTCCAACAGATACGCAGTATTTT. Protein: CASRPSGGPTDTQYF. The full variable domain, in which reference TRBV2 and TRBJ2-3 provide the parts outside the CDR3, is EPEVTQTPSHQVTQMGQEVILRCVPISNHLYFYWYRQILGQKVEFLVSFYNNEISEKSEIFDDQFSVERPDGSNFTLKIRSTKLEDSAMYFCASRPSGGPTDTQYFGPGTRLTVL.